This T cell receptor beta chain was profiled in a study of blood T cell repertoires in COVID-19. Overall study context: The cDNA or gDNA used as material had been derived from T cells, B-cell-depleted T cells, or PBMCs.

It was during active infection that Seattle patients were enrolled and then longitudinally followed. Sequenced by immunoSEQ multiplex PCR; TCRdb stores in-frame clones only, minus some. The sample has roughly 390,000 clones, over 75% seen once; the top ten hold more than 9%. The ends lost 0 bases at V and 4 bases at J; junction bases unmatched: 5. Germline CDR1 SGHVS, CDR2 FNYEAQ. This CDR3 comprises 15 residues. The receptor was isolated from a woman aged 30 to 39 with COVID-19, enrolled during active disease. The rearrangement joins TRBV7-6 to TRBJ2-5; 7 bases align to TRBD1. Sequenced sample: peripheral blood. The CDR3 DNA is TGTGCCAGCAGCTTAGCCCCGACAGGGCGAGAGACCCAGTACTTC. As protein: CASSLAPTGRETQYF.